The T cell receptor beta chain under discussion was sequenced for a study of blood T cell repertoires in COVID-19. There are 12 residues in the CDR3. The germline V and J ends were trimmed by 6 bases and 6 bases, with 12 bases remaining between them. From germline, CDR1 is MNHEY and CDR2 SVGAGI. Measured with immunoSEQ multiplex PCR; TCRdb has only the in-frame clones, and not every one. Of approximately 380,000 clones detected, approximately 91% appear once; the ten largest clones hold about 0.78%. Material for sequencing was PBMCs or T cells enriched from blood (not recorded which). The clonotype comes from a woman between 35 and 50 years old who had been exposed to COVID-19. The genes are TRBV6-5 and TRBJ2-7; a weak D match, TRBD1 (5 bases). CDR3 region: CASRSWGSEQYF. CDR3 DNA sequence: TGTGCCAGCAGGTCCTGGGGCAGCGAGCAGTACTTC.